These 2 T cell receptor beta chains were all obtained from the same sample, sequenced in a study of identical twins' blood T cells. TCRdb redid the calling of the 5' RACE reads with MiXCR, one entry per CDR3 protein. The profile shows roughly 340,000 distinct CDR3 sequences, roughly 27% of them singletons. Sequenced material: PBMCs. These receptors were taken from a woman between 18 and 55 years old in good health.

Concerning this clonotype: A much larger clonotype is one base distant, so this may be a read error. The genes are TRBV9 and TRBJ2-1, with 9 bases fitting TRBD2. This CDR3 contains 15 residues. Germline CDR1 SGDLS, CDR2 YYNGEE. The CDR3 reads CAGSSPSGKENEQFF. DNA for the CDR3: TGTGCCGGCAGCTCGCCTAGCGGGAAGGAAAATGAGCAGTTCTTC.

This clonotype was counted ten times or more. The J gene is TRBJ2-7, the V gene TRBV29-1; no reliable D call. This CDR3 contains 12 residues. The germline V gene has CDR1 SQVTM and CDR2 ANQGSEA. Deletions cut 1 base from V and 4 bases from J, with 8 bases between. The CDR3 nucleotides are TGCAGCGTTGAAGTCCTCCCGTACGAGCAGTACTTC. Amino acid sequence: CSVEVLPYEQYF.